These 25 T cell receptor beta chains originate from one sample sequenced in a study of T cell responses to AZD1222 COVID-19 vaccine. Sequencing was performed with immunoSEQ multiplex PCR; in TCRdb, only in-frame clones are kept and a portion is missing. The repertoire consists of 55,000 to 60,000 clones, with around 85% occurring once and the leading ten covering around 20%. The sequencing here drew on peripheral blood, taken on day 0 of MenACWY control vaccination. The receptors here all came from an adult in good health.

This chain connects TRBV19 to TRBJ2-7; 13 bases are a match to TRBD2. CDR1 LNHDA and CDR2 SQIVND come from the germline V gene (reference sequence). The CDR3 contains 19 residues. Trimming removed 6 bases from V and 0 bases from J; junction bases left unmatched: 14. The CDR3 nucleotides read TGTGCCAGTAGCTCACCCCGGCGGGGGACTAGCGGGAACTCCTACGAGCAGTACTTC. It codes for CASSSPRRGTSGNSYEQYF.

CDR3 loop: CASSLVAGDSYEQYF. The CDR3 nucleotides read TGTGCCAGCAGCTTGGTTGCGGGTGACTCCTACGAGCAGTACTTC. This chain connects TRBV7-9 to TRBJ2-7; D possibly corresponds to TRBD2 (5 bases). Trimming left V 3 bases short and J 0 bases short, with 12 bases between. This CDR3 has 15 amino acids. Germline CDR1 and CDR2: SEHNR and FQNEAQ (reference sequence).

The J gene is TRBJ2-1, the V gene TRBV5-1; D is uncertain. With 1 base removed from V and 8 bases from J, the gap between germline ends came to 13 bases. This CDR3 contains 14 residues. Germline V gene sequence: CDR1 SGHRS, CDR2 YFSETQ. The CDR3 sequence is CASSLLAAQHEQFF. The CDR3, as DNA: TGCGCCAGCAGCTTGTTGGCGGCCCAACATGAGCAGTTCTTC.

V and J are TRBV19 and TRBJ1-2; weak D call: TRBD1 (6 bases). CDR3 length: 16 residues. Trimming took off 5 bases at V and 4 bases at J, with 20 bases between the two ends. CDR1 LNHDA and CDR2 SQIVND come from the germline V gene (reference sequence). The CDR3 DNA follows: TGTGCCAGTAGTCGTCTTGATCCGGGACACCGCTATGGCTACACCTTC. It translates to CASSRLDPGHRYGYTF.

This clone was found once. This chain joins TRBV7-9 and TRBJ1-1; TRBD1 aligns across 8 bases. V lost 5 bases and J lost 0; bases outside the gene matches: 8. The CDR3 loop spans 16 amino acids. Germline V gives CDR1 SEHNR, CDR2 FQNEAQ (reference sequence). The CDR3 here is CASSARGQVLNTEAFF. CDR3 sequence (DNA): TGTGCCAGCAGCGCCCGGGGACAGGTTTTGAACACTGAAGCTTTCTTT.

This chain joins TRBV5-5 and TRBJ1-2; the match to TRBD1 covers 8 bases. The CDR3 extends over 13 amino acids. After removal of 4 bases from V and 5 bases from J, the junction contained 4 bases not matched to a gene. Germline V gene data show CDR1 as SGHKS and CDR2 as YYEKEE (reference sequence). The CDR3 reads CASSRDRQYGYTF. The CDR3 DNA follows: TGTGCCAGCAGCCGGGACAGGCAATATGGCTACACCTTC.

The genes are TRBV7-9 and TRBJ1-2, with D hard to call. From germline, CDR1 is SEHNR and CDR2 FQNEAQ (reference sequence). The CDR3 runs to 15 residues. V lost 2 bases and J 2 bases, leaving 12 bases between the germline ends. CDR3 in amino acids: CASSLFPASNYGYTF. Written as DNA, the CDR3 is TGTGCCAGCAGCTTATTTCCTGCCAGCAACTATGGCTACACCTTC.

In DNA, the CDR3 is TGTGCCAGCAGTTCTTCCCCTTTCGAGACCCAGTACTTC. Translating gives CASSSSPFETQYF. V and J are TRBV27 and TRBJ2-5; D ambiguous. This CDR3 has 13 amino acids. V lost 4 bases and J 5 bases, leaving 11 bases between the germline ends. Germline lookup yields CDR1 MNHEY and CDR2 SMNVEV (reference sequence).

The chain links TRBV14 to TRBJ2-1; 9 bases are a match to TRBD2. The J segment lost 9 bases and the V segment lost 1 base, leaving 13 bases of the junction unmatched. The CDR3 sequence is 17 residues long. Germline loops: CDR1 SGHDN, CDR2 FVKESK. This CDR3 reads CASSQVQRASGIIEQFF. The CDR3 DNA sequence: TGTGCCAGCAGCCAAGTGCAGCGGGCTAGCGGGATTATTGAGCAGTTCTTC.

The rearrangement joins TRBV2 to TRBJ1-2; D uncertain. Trimming pared 7 bases from V and 8 bases from J, leaving 17 bases between. The germline CDR1 and CDR2 sequences are SNHLY and FYNNEI. The CDR3 covers 13 residues. CDR3 protein: CASTPQRWTGYTF. In nucleotides, the CDR3 is TGTGCCAGCACGCCCCAGCGGTGGACGGGCTACACCTTC.

The V gene is TRBV11-2, the J gene TRBJ2-7; the match to TRBD2 covers 12 bases. The germline CDR1 and CDR2 sequences are SGHAT and FQNNGV. Losses at the gene ends were 4 bases for V and 3 bases for J; bases not matched to a gene: 16. This CDR3 region has 19 residues. CDR3 bases: TGTGCCAGCAGCTCAAAAAGAACCCGGGCTAGCGGGAGGGACTACGAGCAGTACTTC. Translating gives CASSSKRTRASGRDYEQYF.

The V call is TRBV5-4, the J call TRBJ2-7, with D unclear. Per germline, CDR1 SGHNT and CDR2 YYREEE (reference sequence). V was cut by 0 bases and J by 6 bases, with 13 bases left in between. This CDR3 has 14 residues. CDR3 bases: TGTGCCAGCAGCTTGGGTGCCAGTCTGAGCGAGCAGTACTTC. Encoded protein: CASSLGASLSEQYF.

This sequence joins TRBV19 and TRBJ1-2; no firm D call. Germline CDR1 is LNHDA and CDR2 is SQIVND (reference sequence). CDR3 size: 12 residues. V was clipped by 7 bases and J by 5 bases, with 11 bases between them. Here the CDR3 reads CASNEGDYGYTF. CDR3 sequence (DNA): TGTGCCAGTAATGAGGGAGATTATGGCTACACCTTC.

V gene TRBV4-3 combines with J gene TRBJ1-4; D ambiguous. Germline V gives CDR1 LGHNA, CDR2 YSLEER. The CDR3 is made up of 17 amino acids. Trimming cost V 0 bases and J 0 bases, with 11 bases left between them. This CDR3 is CASSQEVGQATNEKLFF. For the CDR3, the DNA is TGCGCCAGCAGCCAAGAAGTAGGGCAGGCAACTAATGAAAAACTGTTTTTT.

The rearrangement uses TRBV7-9 and TRBJ2-2; D not certain. Trimming left V 1 base short and J 0 bases short, with 6 bases between. The CDR3 has 15 residues. Germline CDR1 SEHNR, CDR2 FQNEAQ (reference sequence). The CDR3 DNA sequence: TGTGCCAGCAGCTTAGTTCCCACGAACACCGGGGAGCTGTTTTTT. Translation: CASSLVPTNTGELFF.

The V gene is TRBV6-2 or TRBV6-3, the J gene TRBJ2-2; no reliable D call. Germline V gene data show CDR1 as MNHEY and CDR2 as SVGEGT. The V gene lost 4 bases and the J gene lost 4 bases, with 7 bases spanning the gap. The CDR3 runs 13 residues. CDR3 in amino acids: CASSLGPTGELFF. The DNA for the CDR3 is TGTGCCAGCAGTTTAGGACCCACCGGGGAGCTGTTTTTT.

In its sample, this clone is medium-sized (0.01 to 0.1%). The rearrangement joins TRBV5-1 to TRBJ1-1; weak D call: TRBD1 (5 bases). Germline V gene lookup returns CDR1 SGHRS and CDR2 YFSETQ. The CDR3 runs 14 residues. Trimming removed 5 bases from V and 0 bases from J, with 11 bases in between. CDR3 nucleotide sequence: TGCGCCAGCAGTACGGGACGGTTGAACACTGAAGCTTTCTTT. This codes for CASSTGRLNTEAFF.

V usage is TRBV6-5 and J usage is TRBJ2-3, with a possible D match to TRBD2 (5 bases). The CDR3 is made up of 16 amino acids. Germline assignment: CDR1 MNHEY and CDR2 SVGAGI. V lost 2 bases, J lost 7 bases, and 19 bases lay in between. Here the CDR3 reads CASSYVDYGPQYTQYF. The DNA of the CDR3 is TGTGCCAGCAGTTACGTTGACTACGGTCCTCAGTATACGCAGTATTTT.

This clone was seen once. The rearrangement joins TRBV29-1 to TRBJ1-1, with 8 bases matching TRBD1. Germline CDR1 and CDR2: SQVTM and ANQGSEA. The junction had 6 bases not matched to a gene; V was cut back by 6 bases and J by 0 bases. This CDR3 region has 14 residues. CDR3 in amino acids: CSVVRGRMNTEAFF. Written as DNA, the CDR3 is TGCAGCGTCGTCAGGGGGCGCATGAACACTGAAGCTTTCTTT.

This sequence joins TRBV19 and TRBJ1-1; D not resolved. Germline V CDR1 and CDR2: LNHDA, SQIVND (reference sequence). This CDR3 contains 16 residues. Trimming stripped 6 bases from V and 0 bases from J, with 17 bases between. The CDR3 DNA reads as TGTGCCAGTAGCAGCCCATCCAGAACGGTGAACACTGAAGCTTTCTTT. Its translation: CASSSPSRTVNTEAFF.

The J gene is TRBJ2-2, the V gene TRBV4-2; TRBD1 agrees at 12 bases. The CDR3 extends over 18 amino acids. The germline V gene encodes CDR1 LGHNA and CDR2 YNFKEQ. V trimming: 3 bases; J trimming: 1 base; junction bases outside the gene matches: 6. The CDR3 DNA reads as TGTGCCAGCAGCCAGGGAGGGACAGGGGGCTTGAACACCGGGGAGCTGTTTTTT. Translated: CASSQGGTGGLNTGELFF.

The chain employs TRBV10-3 and TRBJ2-1; D is possibly TRBD2 (5 bases). V was shortened by 6 bases and J by 9 bases, with 27 bases between the two germline ends. The CDR3 loop spans 17 amino acids. Germline V gene lookup returns CDR1 ENHRY and CDR2 SYGVKD. DNA of the CDR3: TGTGCCATCAGCCGAGCTGCCGAGCGGAACCCCTCGAGTGAGCAGTTCTTC. This encodes CAISRAAERNPSSEQFF.

The rearrangement links TRBV7-3 to TRBJ2-5, with 7 bases fitting TRBD2. Trimming took 2 bases from V and 0 from J; bases not matched to a gene: 6. The germline gives CDR1 SGHTA, CDR2 FQGTGA. This CDR3 has 16 residues. The CDR3 is CASSLLPSGNQETQYF. The CDR3 DNA sequence: TGTGCCAGCAGCTTACTTCCTAGCGGAAACCAAGAGACCCAGTACTTC.

The CDR3 coding sequence is TGTGCCAGCAGTTACGGGGCAGCAACTAATGAAAAACTGTTTTTT. Amino acids: CASSYGAATNEKLFF. V usage is TRBV6-5 and J usage is TRBJ1-4, with a tentative D call TRBD1 (5 bases). Germline lookup yields CDR1 MNHEY and CDR2 SVGAGI. This CDR3 is built from 15 residues. Deletions cut 2 bases from V and 0 bases from J, with 7 bases between.

This chain links TRBV6-2 or TRBV6-3 with TRBJ2-2, with D possibly matching TRBD2 (6 bases). V lost 5 bases and J 0 bases, leaving 16 bases between the germline ends. The CDR3 spans 17 residues. Germline V gene data show CDR1 as MNHEY and CDR2 as SVGEGT. Written as DNA, the CDR3 is TGTGCCAGCAGTAACCCCGGGGTAGCGGCGAACACCGGGGAGCTGTTTTTT. Amino acid sequence: CASSNPGVAANTGELFF.